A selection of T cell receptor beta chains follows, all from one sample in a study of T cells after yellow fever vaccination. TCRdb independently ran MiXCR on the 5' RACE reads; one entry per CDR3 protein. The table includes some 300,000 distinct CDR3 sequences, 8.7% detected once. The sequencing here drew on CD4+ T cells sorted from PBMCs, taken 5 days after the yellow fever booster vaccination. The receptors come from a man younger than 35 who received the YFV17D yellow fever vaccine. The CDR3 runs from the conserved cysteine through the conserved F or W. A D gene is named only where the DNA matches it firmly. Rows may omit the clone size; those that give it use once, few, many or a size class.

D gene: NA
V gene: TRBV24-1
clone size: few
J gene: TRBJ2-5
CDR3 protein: CATSDPRTEYQETQYF
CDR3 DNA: TGTGCCACCAGTGATCCGCGGACGGAGTACCAAGAGACCCAGTACTTC

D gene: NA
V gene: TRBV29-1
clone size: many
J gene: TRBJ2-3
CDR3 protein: CSVEGAPDTQYF
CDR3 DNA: TGCAGCGTTGAAGGAGCGCCAGATACGCAGTATTTT

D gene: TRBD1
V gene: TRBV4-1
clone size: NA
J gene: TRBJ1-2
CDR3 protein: CASSPSGGLFYGYTF
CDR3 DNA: TGCGCCAGCAGCCCTTCAGGGGGACTTTTCTATGGCTACACCTTC

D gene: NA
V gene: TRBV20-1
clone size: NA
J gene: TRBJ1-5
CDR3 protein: CSARAGPFNQPQHF
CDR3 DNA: TGCAGTGCTAGAGCGGGCCCCTTCAATCAGCCCCAGCATTTT

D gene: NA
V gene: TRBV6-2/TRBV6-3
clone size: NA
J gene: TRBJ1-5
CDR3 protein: CASTKLGGGNQPQHF
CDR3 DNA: TGTGCCAGCACCAAACTGGGAGGGGGCAATCAGCCCCAGCATTTT

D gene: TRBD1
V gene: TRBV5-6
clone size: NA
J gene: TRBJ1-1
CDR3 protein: CASSLVAGGGMNTEAFF
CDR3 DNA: TGTGCCAGCAGCTTGGTCGCAGGGGGAGGCATGAACACTGAAGCTTTCTTT

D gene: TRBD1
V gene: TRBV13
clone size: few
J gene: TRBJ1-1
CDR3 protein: CASRHRGSGAFF
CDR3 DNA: TGTGCCAGCAGACACAGGGGCTCAGGGGCTTTCTTT

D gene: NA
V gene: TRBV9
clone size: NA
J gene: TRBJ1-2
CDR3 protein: CASSATGTLIGYTF
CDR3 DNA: TGTGCCAGCAGCGCGACCGGGACATTAATTGGCTACACCTTC

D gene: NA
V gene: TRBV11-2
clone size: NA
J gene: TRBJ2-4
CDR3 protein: CASSLDSGSAIAKNIQYF
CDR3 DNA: TGTGCCAGCAGCTTAGATAGTGGTTCAGCCATAGCCAAAAACATTCAGTACTTC

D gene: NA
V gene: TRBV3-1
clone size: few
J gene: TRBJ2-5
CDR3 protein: CASSQNRIQETQYF
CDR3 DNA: TGTGCCAGCAGCCAGAACAGGATTCAAGAGACCCAGTACTTC

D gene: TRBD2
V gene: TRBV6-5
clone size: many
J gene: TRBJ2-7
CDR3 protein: CASSYGGGALVYEQYF
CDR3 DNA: TGTGCCAGCAGTTACGGCGGGGGGGCCCTAGTTTACGAGCAGTACTTC

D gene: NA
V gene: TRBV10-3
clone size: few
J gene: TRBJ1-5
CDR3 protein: CAITAYSNQPQHF
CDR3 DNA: TGTGCCATCACGGCCTATAGCAATCAGCCCCAGCATTTT

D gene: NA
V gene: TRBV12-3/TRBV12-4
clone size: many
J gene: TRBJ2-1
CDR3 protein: CASSLRGAYEQFF
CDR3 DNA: TGTGCCAGCAGTCTCCGGGGGGCGTATGAGCAGTTCTTC

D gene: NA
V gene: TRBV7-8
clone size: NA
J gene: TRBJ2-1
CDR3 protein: CASSGREREQFF
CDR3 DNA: TGTGCCAGCAGCGGACGTGAGAGGGAGCAGTTCTTC

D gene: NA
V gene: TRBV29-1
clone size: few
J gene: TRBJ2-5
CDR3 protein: CSVPGQTTNIQETQYF
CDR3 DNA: TGCAGCGTTCCAGGACAAACGACAAACATCCAAGAGACCCAGTACTTC

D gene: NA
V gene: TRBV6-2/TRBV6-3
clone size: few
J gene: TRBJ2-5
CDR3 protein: CASSYGILGETQYF
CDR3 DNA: TGTGCCAGCAGTTACGGCATCCTTGGGGAGACCCAGTACTTC

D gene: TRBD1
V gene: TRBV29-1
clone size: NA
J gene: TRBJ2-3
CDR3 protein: CSVAGQGMDTQYF
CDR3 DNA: TGCAGCGTTGCTGGACAGGGCATGGATACGCAGTATTTT

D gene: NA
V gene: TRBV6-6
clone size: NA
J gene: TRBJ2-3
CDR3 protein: CASSLPWDLLRTDTQYF
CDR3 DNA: TGTGCCAGCAGTTTACCTTGGGACCTACTCCGCACAGATACGCAGTATTTT

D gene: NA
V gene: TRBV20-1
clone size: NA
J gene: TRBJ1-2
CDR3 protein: CSARDLHTDRYGYTF
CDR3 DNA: TGCAGTGCTAGAGATCTACATACCGACAGATATGGCTACACCTTC

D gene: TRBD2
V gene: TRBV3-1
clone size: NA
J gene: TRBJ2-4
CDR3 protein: CARAGGQDIQYF
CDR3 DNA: TGTGCCAGAGCGGGGGGGCAGGACATTCAGTACTTC

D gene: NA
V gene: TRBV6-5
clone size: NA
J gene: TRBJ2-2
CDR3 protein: CASRGLFTGELFF
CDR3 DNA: TGTGCCAGCAGAGGACTTTTCACCGGGGAGCTGTTTTTT

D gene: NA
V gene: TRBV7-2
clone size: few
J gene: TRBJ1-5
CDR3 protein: CASSLAGGHNQPQHF
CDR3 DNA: TGTGCCAGCAGCTTAGCGGGGGGACACAATCAGCCCCAGCATTTT

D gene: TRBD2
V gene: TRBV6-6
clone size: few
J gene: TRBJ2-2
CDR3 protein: CASSPALAGTGELFF
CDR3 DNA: TGTGCCAGCAGCCCTGCGCTAGCGGGGACCGGGGAGCTGTTTTTT

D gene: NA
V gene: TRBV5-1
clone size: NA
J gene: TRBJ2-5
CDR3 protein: CASRPSGGVETQYF
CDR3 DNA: TGCGCCAGCAGACCTTCCGGCGGGGTTGAGACCCAGTACTTC

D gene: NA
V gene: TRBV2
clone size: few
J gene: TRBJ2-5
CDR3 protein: CASSENGRQGTQYF
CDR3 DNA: TGTGCCAGCAGTGAAAACGGAAGGCAGGGGACCCAGTACTTC

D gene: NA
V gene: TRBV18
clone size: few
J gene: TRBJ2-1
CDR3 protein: CASSPGWDYNEQFF
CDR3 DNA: TGTGCCAGCTCACCTGGATGGGACTACAATGAGCAGTTCTTC

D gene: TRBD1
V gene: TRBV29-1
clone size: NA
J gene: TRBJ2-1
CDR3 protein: CSVVGTGIAYNEQFF
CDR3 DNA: TGCAGCGTTGTTGGGACAGGGATAGCTTACAATGAGCAGTTCTTC

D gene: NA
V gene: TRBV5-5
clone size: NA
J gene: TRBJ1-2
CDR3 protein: CASSFDRSSPPGYTF
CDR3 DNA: TGTGCCAGCAGTTTCGACAGGTCCAGCCCCCCGGGCTACACCTTC

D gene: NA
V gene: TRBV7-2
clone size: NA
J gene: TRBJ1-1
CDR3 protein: CASSLVSGLNTEAFF
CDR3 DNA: TGTGCCAGCAGCTTAGTATCGGGGTTGAACACTGAAGCTTTCTTT

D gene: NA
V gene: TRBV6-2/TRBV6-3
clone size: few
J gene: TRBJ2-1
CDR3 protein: CASISVGNEQFF
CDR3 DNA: TGTGCCAGCATTTCGGTGGGGAATGAGCAGTTCTTC

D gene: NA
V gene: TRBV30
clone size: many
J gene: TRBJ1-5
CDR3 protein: CAWSVRENQPQHF
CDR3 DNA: TGTGCCTGGAGTGTAAGGGAGAATCAGCCCCAGCATTTT

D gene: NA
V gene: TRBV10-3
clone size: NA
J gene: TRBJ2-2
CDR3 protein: CAISESLRLRRTGELFF
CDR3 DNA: TGTGCCATCAGTGAGTCCCTTCGCCTCCGGAGGACCGGGGAGCTGTTTTTT

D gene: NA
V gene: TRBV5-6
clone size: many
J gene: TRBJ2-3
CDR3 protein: CASSLVRGTDTQYF
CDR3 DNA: TGTGCCAGCAGCTTGGTGAGGGGAACAGATACGCAGTATTTT

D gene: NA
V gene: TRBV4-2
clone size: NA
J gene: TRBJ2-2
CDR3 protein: CASSQEGNTNTGELFF
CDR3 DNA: TGTGCCAGCAGCCAAGAGGGAAACACGAACACCGGGGAGCTGTTTTTT

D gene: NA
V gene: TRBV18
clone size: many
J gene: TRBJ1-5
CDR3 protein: CASSPPGGERSNQPQHF
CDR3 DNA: TGTGCCAGCTCACCACCGGGGGGAGAACGGAGCAATCAGCCCCAGCATTTT

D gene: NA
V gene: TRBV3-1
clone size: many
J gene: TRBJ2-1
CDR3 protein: CASSQAGRLFDEQFF
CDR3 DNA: TGTGCCAGCAGCCAAGCTGGCAGATTATTCGATGAGCAGTTCTTC

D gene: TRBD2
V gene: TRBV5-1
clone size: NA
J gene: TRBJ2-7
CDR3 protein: CASSFGTSGLLFEQYF
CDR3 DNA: TGCGCCAGCAGCTTCGGGACTAGCGGATTGCTATTCGAGCAGTACTTC

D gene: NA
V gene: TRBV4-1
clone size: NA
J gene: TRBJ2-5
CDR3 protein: CASSQLAGVQETQYF
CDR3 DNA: TGCGCCAGCAGCCAACTCGCCGGGGTCCAAGAGACCCAGTACTTC